This T cell receptor (beta chain) came from a study of shared clonotypes between healthy human individuals. CD45RO-negative, CCR7-positively selected cells formed the naive CD8 fraction, excluding terminally differentiated effector memory CD45RA+ cells. The CDR3 has 12 amino acids. The germline V and J ends were trimmed by 1 base and 2 bases, with 3 bases remaining between them. From germline, CDR1 is SGHAT and CDR2 FQNNGV. The authors loaded roughly 180 ng DNA, 25,000 to 30,000 T cell genomes, into sorted-subset replicate PCRs. Assay used: immunoSEQ multiplex PCR; TCRdb lists only in-frame clones, some missing. The top ten clones hold approximately 0.1% of a sample with roughly 590,000 clones, around 95% of them seen once. About this clone itself: This specimen includes other DNA sequences encoding the same CDR3.

The genes are TRBV11-2 and TRBJ2-7; D gene uncertain. The TCR originated in a young woman in good health. The sample consisted of naive CD8+ T cells sorted from blood. CDR3 in DNA: TGTGCCAGCAGCTTAGGAGCCTACGAGCAGTACTTC. Its protein product is CASSLGAYEQYF.